Here is one T cell receptor (beta chain) with its context. The data stem from a study of T cells after somatic rescue of genetic block. This CDR3 is 13 amino acids long. V lost 3 bases to trimming and J lost 6 bases; unmatched junction nucleotides: 0. Germline loops: CDR1 SNHLY, CDR2 FYNNEI. This table comes from immunoSEQ multiplex PCR, and its TCRdb copy is limited to in-frame clones, with some not included. The sample holds tens of thousands of clones, roughly 90% seen once. V gene TRBV2 combines with J gene TRBJ2-7; 12 positions agree with TRBD2. This clonotype was obtained from a man aged 25-45 years. The sample taken for sequencing was peripheral blood mononuclear cells (PBMCs). The CDR3 DNA reads TGTGCCAGCAGTGAGACTAGCGGGGGCGAGCAGTACTTC. Protein product: CASSETSGGEQYF.